A single sample is the source of the 7 T cell receptor beta chains below, sequenced in a study of blood T cell repertoires in COVID-19. Method: immunoSEQ multiplex PCR; TCRdb's copy keeps in-frame clones and lacks some. The sample has 200,000 to 250,000 clones, about 83% seen once; the top ten hold less than 7%. Sample: PBMCs or T cells enriched from blood (not recorded which). These receptors originate from a woman aged 40 to 50 who had recovered from COVID-19.

This rearrangement joins TRBV10-3 to TRBJ2-1, with D possibly matching TRBD2 (5 bases). Trimming left V 0 bases short and J 8 bases short, with 20 bases between. CDR3 size: 17 residues. Looked up from germline, CDR1 is ENHRY and CDR2 is SYGVKD. The CDR3 region is CAISESGRGLASYEQFF. Here the CDR3 DNA reads TGTGCCATCAGTGAGTCGGGCCGGGGTTTAGCTAGCTATGAGCAGTTCTTC.

V gene TRBV27 combines with J gene TRBJ2-1; 9 bases agree with TRBD2. Germline V gene data show CDR1 as MNHEY and CDR2 as SMNVEV (reference sequence). V was clipped by 5 bases and J by 5 bases; unmatched bases: 7. The CDR3 loop spans 15 amino acids. CDR3 nucleotide sequence: TGTGCCAGCAGTGCCGGGACTAGCCCAAACAATGAGCAGTTCTTC. Residues: CASSAGTSPNNEQFF.

Note on this clone: At one end, the junction sequence differs from germline, possibly due to a read error. The chain has TRBV20-1 and TRBJ2-4; TRBD2 might be the D (6 bases). The CDR3 runs to 10 residues. The germline V gene has CDR1 DFQATT and CDR2 SNEGSKA (reference sequence). The CDR3 region has the DNA TGCAGTGCCAAACGGACTACCGAGGACTTC. Encoded protein: CSAKRTTEDF.

This rearrangement joins TRBV24-1 to TRBJ2-2; 8 bases are a match to TRBD2. The J segment lost 7 bases and the V segment lost 10 bases, leaving 10 bases of the junction unmatched. The CDR3 has 14 residues. Germline lookup yields CDR1 KGHDR and CDR2 SFDVKD. The chain's CDR3 is CATQKREQVGELFF. As DNA, the CDR3 is TGTGCCACGCAAAAGCGGGAGCAGGTCGGGGAGCTGTTTTTT.

In the case of this clone: The sample contains more than one DNA sequence encoding this CDR3. The chain combines TRBV3-1 (or the pseudogene TRBV3-2) with TRBJ2-5; 13 bases are shared with TRBD2. CDR3 size: 15 residues. V lost 4 bases, J lost 5 bases, and 4 bases stayed unmatched. Germline CDR1 and CDR2: LGHDT and YNNKEL (reference sequence). As DNA, the CDR3 is TGTGCCAGCAGCCGCGGACTAGCGGGAGAGGAGACCCAGTACTTC. Translation: CASSRGLAGEETQYF.

The chain links TRBV6-2 or TRBV6-3 to TRBJ2-1; 10 nucleotides agree with TRBD2. V lost 4 bases to trimming and J lost 8 bases; unmatched junction nucleotides: 8. Per the germline V gene, CDR1 is MNHEY and CDR2 is SVGEGT. The CDR3 has 15 amino acids. The CDR3 DNA reads as TGTGCCAGCAGTTGGGGGACTAGCGTAGTCGATGAGCAGTTCTTC. Translated: CASSWGTSVVDEQFF.

The rearrangement uses TRBV25-1 and TRBJ2-2; TRBD2 is a possible D gene (5 bases). This CDR3 contains 15 residues. V was trimmed by 3 bases and J by 8 bases, leaving 16 bases between them. CDR1 is MGHDK and CDR2 is SYGVNS in the germline V gene. CDR3 nucleotides: TGTGCCAGCAGTGAGGTGGGAGCCATACGGGGGGAGCTGTTTTTT. This encodes CASSEVGAIRGELFF.